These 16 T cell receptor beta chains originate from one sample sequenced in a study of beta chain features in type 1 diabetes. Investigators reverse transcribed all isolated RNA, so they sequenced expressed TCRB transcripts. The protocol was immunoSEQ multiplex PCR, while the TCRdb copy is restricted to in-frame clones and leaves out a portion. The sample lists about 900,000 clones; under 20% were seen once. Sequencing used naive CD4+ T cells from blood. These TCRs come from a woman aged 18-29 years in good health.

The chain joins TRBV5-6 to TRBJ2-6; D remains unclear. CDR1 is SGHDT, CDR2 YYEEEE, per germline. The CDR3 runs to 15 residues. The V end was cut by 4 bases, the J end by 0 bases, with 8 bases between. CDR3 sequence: CASSLDGSGANVLTF. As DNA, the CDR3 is TGTGCCAGCAGCCTGGACGGCTCTGGGGCCAACGTCCTGACTTTC. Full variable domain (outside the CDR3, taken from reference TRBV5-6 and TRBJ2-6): DAGVTQSPTHLIKTRGQQVTLRCSPKSGHDTVSWYQQALGQGPQFIFQYYEEEERQRGNFPDRFSGHQFPNYSSELNVNALLLGDSALYLCASSLDGSGANVLTFGAGSRLTVL.

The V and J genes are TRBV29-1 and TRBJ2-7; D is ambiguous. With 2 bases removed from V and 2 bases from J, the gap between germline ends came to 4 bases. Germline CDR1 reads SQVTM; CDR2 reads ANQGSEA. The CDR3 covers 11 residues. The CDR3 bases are TGCAGCGTTGAACAGACCTACGAGCAGTACTTC. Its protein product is CSVEQTYEQYF.

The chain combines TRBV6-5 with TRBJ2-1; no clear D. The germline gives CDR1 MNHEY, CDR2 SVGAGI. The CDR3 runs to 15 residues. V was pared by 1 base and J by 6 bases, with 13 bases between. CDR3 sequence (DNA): TGTGCCAGCAGTTACTTTCCAGGTCCGGGCAATGAGCAGTTCTTC. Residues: CASSYFPGPGNEQFF.

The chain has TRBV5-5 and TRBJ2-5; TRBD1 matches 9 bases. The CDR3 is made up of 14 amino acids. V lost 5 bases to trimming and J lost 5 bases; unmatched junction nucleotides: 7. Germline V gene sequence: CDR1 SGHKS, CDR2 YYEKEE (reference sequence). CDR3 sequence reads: CASSRRTGDETQYF. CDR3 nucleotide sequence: TGTGCCAGCAGTCGCCGGACAGGGGATGAGACCCAGTACTTC.

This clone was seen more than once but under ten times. CDR3 amino acids: CASSSAGTRSYEQYF. The CDR3 nucleotides read TGCGCCAGCAGCTCAGCCGGGACTCGCTCCTACGAGCAGTACTTC. The chain is built from TRBV5-1 and TRBJ2-7, with D possibly TRBD2 on 6 matching bases. Per germline, CDR1 SGHRS and CDR2 YFSETQ. The length of the CDR3 is 15 residues. Trimming took 3 bases from V and 0 from J, leaving 13 bases between them.

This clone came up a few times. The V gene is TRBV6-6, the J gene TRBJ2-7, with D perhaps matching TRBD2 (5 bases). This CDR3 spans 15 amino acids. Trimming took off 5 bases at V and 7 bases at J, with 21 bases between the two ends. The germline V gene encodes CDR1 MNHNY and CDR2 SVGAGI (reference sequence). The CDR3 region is CASSTPLRGTGEQYF. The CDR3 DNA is TGTGCCAGCAGTACCCCCTTACGCGGTACGGGAGAGCAGTACTTC.

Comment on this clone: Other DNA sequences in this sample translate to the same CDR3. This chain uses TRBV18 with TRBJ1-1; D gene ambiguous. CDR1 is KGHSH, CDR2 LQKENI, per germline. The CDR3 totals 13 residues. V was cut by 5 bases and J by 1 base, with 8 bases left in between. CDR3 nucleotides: TGTGCCAGCTCATTCACAGAGAACACTGAAGCTTTCTTT. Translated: CASSFTENTEAFF.

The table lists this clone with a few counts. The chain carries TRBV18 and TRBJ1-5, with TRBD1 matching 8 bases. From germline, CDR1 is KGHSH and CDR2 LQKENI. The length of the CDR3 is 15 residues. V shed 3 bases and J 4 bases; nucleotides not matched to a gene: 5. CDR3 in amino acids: CASSPQGADNQPQHF. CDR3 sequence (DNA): TGTGCCAGCTCACCCCAGGGGGCTGATAATCAGCCCCAGCATTTT. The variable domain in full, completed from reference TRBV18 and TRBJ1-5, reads NAGVMQNPRHLVRRRGQEARLRCSPMKGHSHVYWYRQLPEEGLKFMVYLQKENIIDESGMPKERFSAEFPKEGPSILRIQQVVRGDSAAYFCASSPQGADNQPQHFGDGTRLSIL.

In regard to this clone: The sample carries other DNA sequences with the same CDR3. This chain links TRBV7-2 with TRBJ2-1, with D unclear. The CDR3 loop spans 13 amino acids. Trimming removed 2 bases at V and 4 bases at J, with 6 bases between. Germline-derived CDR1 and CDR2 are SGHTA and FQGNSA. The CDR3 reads CASSLPPYNEQFF. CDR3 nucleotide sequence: TGTGCCAGCAGCTTACCTCCGTACAATGAGCAGTTCTTC. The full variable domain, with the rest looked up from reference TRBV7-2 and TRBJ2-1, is GAGVSQSPSNKVTEKGKDVELRCDPISGHTALYWYRQSLGQGLEFLIYFQGNSAPDKSGLPSDRFSAERTGGSVSTLTIQRTQQEDSAVYLCASSLPPYNEQFFGPGTRLTVL.

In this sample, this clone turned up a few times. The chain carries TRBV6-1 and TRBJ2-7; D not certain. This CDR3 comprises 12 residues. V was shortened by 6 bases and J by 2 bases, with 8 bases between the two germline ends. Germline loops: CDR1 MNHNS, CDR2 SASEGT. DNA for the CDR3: TGTGCCAGCAGGATCCAGGCCTACGAGCAGTACTTC. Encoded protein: CASRIQAYEQYF.

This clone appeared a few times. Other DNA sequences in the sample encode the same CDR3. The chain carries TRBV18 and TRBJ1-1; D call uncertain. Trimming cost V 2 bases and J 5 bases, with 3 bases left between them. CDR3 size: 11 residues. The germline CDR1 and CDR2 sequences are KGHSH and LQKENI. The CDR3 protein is CASSPGTEAFF. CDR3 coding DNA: TGTGCCAGCTCACCAGGGACTGAAGCTTTCTTT. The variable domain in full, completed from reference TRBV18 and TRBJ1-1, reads NAGVMQNPRHLVRRRGQEARLRCSPMKGHSHVYWYRQLPEEGLKFMVYLQKENIIDESGMPKERFSAEFPKEGPSILRIQQVVRGDSAAYFCASSPGTEAFFGQGTRLTVV.

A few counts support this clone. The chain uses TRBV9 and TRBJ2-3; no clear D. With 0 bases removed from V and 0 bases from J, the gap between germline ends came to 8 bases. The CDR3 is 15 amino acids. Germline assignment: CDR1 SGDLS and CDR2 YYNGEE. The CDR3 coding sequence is TGTGCCAGCAGCGTAGCAACACAAAGCACAGATACGCAGTATTTT. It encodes CASSVATQSTDTQYF. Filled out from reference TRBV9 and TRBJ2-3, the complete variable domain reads DSGVTQTPKHLITATGQRVTLRCSPRSGDLSVYWYQQSLDQGLQFLIQYYNGEERAKGNILERFSAQQFPDLHSELNLSSLELGDSALYFCASSVATQSTDTQYFGPGTRLTVL.

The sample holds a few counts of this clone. In DNA form, the CDR3 reads TGTGCCAGCACCGCGGTGAACAGGGGGACTGAGCAGTTCTTC. Translating gives CASTAVNRGTEQFF. The chain joins TRBV7-8 to TRBJ2-1; 8 nucleotides agree with TRBD1. J was trimmed by 9 bases and V by 7 bases; bases with no gene match: 11. This CDR3 contains 14 residues. Germline V gene data show CDR1 as SGHVS and CDR2 as FQNEAQ.

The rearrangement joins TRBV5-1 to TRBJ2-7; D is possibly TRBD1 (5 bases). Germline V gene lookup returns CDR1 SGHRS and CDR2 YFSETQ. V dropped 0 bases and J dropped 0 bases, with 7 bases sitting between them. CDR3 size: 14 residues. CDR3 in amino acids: CASSLDRPSYEQYF. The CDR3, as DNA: TGCGCCAGCAGCTTGGACAGGCCCTCCTACGAGCAGTACTTC. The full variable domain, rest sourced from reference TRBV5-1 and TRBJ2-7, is KAGVTQTPRYLIKTRGQQVTLSCSPISGHRSVSWYQQTPGQGLQFLFEYFSETQRNKGNFPGRFSGRQFSNSRSEMNVSTLELGDSALYLCASSLDRPSYEQYFGPGTRLTVT.

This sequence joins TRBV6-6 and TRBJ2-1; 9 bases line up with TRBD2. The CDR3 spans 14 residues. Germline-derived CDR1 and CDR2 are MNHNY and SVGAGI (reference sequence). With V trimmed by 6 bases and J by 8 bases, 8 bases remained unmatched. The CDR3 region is CASRISSGIDEQFF. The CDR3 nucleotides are TGTGCCAGCAGGATCTCTAGCGGGATCGATGAGCAGTTCTTC.

The CDR3 loop is CASSTNNMGSTDTQYF. The CDR3 bases are TGTGCCAGCAGCACCAACAACATGGGTAGCACAGATACGCAGTATTTT. This chain connects TRBV11-2 to TRBJ2-3; D is ambiguous. The CDR3 consists of 16 residues. CDR1 is SGHAT, CDR2 FQNNGV, per germline. V gave up 5 bases and J gave up 0 bases, with 15 bases separating them.